A selection of T cell receptor beta chains follows, all from one sample in a study of cytomegalovirus exposure and HLA in healthy donors. Generated by immunoSEQ multiplex PCR, the TCRdb table keeps only in-frame clones and is missing some. Here the sample spans under 150,000 clones, 81% being singletons. The sequenced sample was PBMCs. The origin of the receptors is a man younger than 30 in good health and CMV-seronegative. Each CDR3 is given with its conserved first and last residue. Each record gives: J gene, clone size, D gene, V gene, CDR3 protein, CDR3 DNA. The D gene is left open where the match is weak. A row's size may be missing; if present it is once, few, many or a size class.

j_gene: TRBJ1-1; abundance: NA; d_gene: TRBD1; v_gene: TRBV2; CDR3aa: CASSPQGAWNTEAFF; CDR3nt: TGTGCCAGCAGCCCACAGGGGGCCTGGAACACTGAAGCTTTCTTT
j_gene: TRBJ1-2; abundance: NA; d_gene: NA; v_gene: TRBV2; CDR3aa: CASSAVNYGYTF; CDR3nt: TGTGCCAGCAGTGCAGTTAACTATGGCTACACCTTC
j_gene: TRBJ2-7; abundance: few; d_gene: TRBD1; v_gene: TRBV7-8; CDR3aa: CASCLLRDRVFSEQYF; CDR3nt: TGTGCCAGCTGTCTCCTCCGGGACAGGGTCTTCTCCGAGCAGTACTTC
j_gene: TRBJ2-7; abundance: NA; d_gene: TRBD1; v_gene: TRBV27; CDR3aa: CASSSTGDHEQYF; CDR3nt: TGTGCCAGCAGTTCGACAGGGGATCACGAGCAGTACTTC
j_gene: TRBJ1-2; abundance: NA; d_gene: TRBD1; v_gene: TRBV6-1; CDR3aa: CASSENLTGGNGGYTF; CDR3nt: TGTGCCAGCAGTGAAAACCTGACAGGGGGTAACGGTGGCTACACCTTC
j_gene: TRBJ2-7; abundance: NA; d_gene: TRBD2; v_gene: TRBV27; CDR3aa: CASSRGLAGVSYEQYF; CDR3nt: TGTGCCAGCAGTCGAGGACTAGCGGGGGTCTCCTACGAGCAGTACTTC
j_gene: TRBJ1-1; abundance: NA; d_gene: TRBD1; v_gene: TRBV5-4; CDR3aa: CASSLGRGPYENTEAFF; CDR3nt: TGTGCCAGCAGCTTGGGCAGGGGGCCTTACGAGAACACTGAAGCTTTCTTT
j_gene: TRBJ2-1; abundance: NA; d_gene: TRBD2; v_gene: TRBV27; CDR3aa: CASSSSGGYEQFF; CDR3nt: TGTGCCAGCAGTTCTAGCGGGGGCTATGAGCAGTTCTTC
j_gene: TRBJ1-1; abundance: NA; d_gene: NA; v_gene: TRBV7-3; CDR3aa: CASSLSGDGSTEAFF; CDR3nt: TGTGCCAGCAGCTTAAGTGGGGATGGGAGCACTGAAGCTTTCTTT
j_gene: TRBJ2-3; abundance: NA; d_gene: NA; v_gene: TRBV9; CDR3aa: CASSIGGDTQYF; CDR3nt: TGTGCCAGCAGCATCGGGGGAGATACGCAGTATTTT
j_gene: TRBJ2-1; abundance: NA; d_gene: NA; v_gene: TRBV29-1; CDR3aa: CSVEDRRANEQFF; CDR3nt: TGCAGCGTTGAAGATCGGCGGGCGAATGAGCAGTTCTTC
j_gene: TRBJ2-3; abundance: NA; d_gene: NA; v_gene: TRBV7-9; CDR3aa: CASSLDRASDTQYF; CDR3nt: TGTGCCAGCAGCTTAGACAGGGCATCAGATACGCAGTATTTT
j_gene: TRBJ2-5; abundance: NA; d_gene: NA; v_gene: TRBV19; CDR3aa: CASSHLRDSYQETQYF; CDR3nt: TGTGCCAGTAGCCATTTGAGGGACTCGTACCAAGAGACCCAGTACTTC
j_gene: TRBJ1-5; abundance: NA; d_gene: NA; v_gene: TRBV12-5; CDR3aa: CASGSDRFSNQPQHF; CDR3nt: TGTGCTAGTGGTTCCGACAGATTTAGCAATCAGCCCCAGCATTTT
j_gene: TRBJ2-7; abundance: NA; d_gene: NA; v_gene: TRBV10-3; CDR3aa: CAISERGASAEQYF; CDR3nt: TGTGCCATCAGTGAGCGGGGGGCCTCTGCCGAGCAGTACTTC
j_gene: TRBJ1-4; abundance: NA; d_gene: NA; v_gene: TRBV6-5; CDR3aa: CASSYGQGTRNEKLFF; CDR3nt: TGTGCCAGCAGTTACGGCCAGGGCACGAGGAATGAAAAACTGTTTTTT
j_gene: TRBJ1-1; abundance: NA; d_gene: NA; v_gene: TRBV4-1; CDR3aa: CASSQDPRNTEAFF; CDR3nt: TGCGCCAGCAGCCAAGACCCCCGGAACACTGAAGCTTTCTTT
j_gene: TRBJ2-7; abundance: NA; d_gene: NA; v_gene: TRBV9; CDR3aa: CASSVRSGLSYEQYF; CDR3nt: TGTGCCAGCAGCGTACGGAGTGGACTCTCCTACGAGCAGTACTTC
j_gene: TRBJ1-1; abundance: NA; d_gene: NA; v_gene: TRBV13; CDR3aa: CASSLPPPGDTEAFF; CDR3nt: TGTGCCAGCAGCTTACCCCCCCCAGGGGACACTGAAGCTTTCTTT
j_gene: TRBJ2-6; abundance: NA; d_gene: TRBD1; v_gene: TRBV5-5; CDR3aa: CASSWPRTGSGANVLTF; CDR3nt: TGTGCCAGCAGCTGGCCGAGGACAGGGTCTGGGGCCAACGTCCTGACTTTC
j_gene: TRBJ2-5; abundance: NA; d_gene: NA; v_gene: TRBV14; CDR3aa: CASSQEVGTQYF; CDR3nt: TGTGCCAGCAGCCAAGAGGTCGGGACCCAGTACTTC
j_gene: TRBJ1-2; abundance: NA; d_gene: NA; v_gene: TRBV27; CDR3aa: CASSSLLSDIYGYTF; CDR3nt: TGTGCCAGCAGTTCTCTCCTCTCCGACATATATGGCTACACCTTC
j_gene: TRBJ2-3; abundance: NA; d_gene: TRBD1; v_gene: TRBV7-2; CDR3aa: CASSLARGTDGDTQYF; CDR3nt: TGTGCCAGCAGCTTAGCGCGAGGGACAGACGGGGATACGCAGTATTTT
j_gene: TRBJ1-5; abundance: NA; d_gene: NA; v_gene: TRBV7-9; CDR3aa: CASSSGGGGGNQPQHF; CDR3nt: TGTGCCAGCAGCTCGGGGGGGGGAGGCGGCAATCAGCCCCAGCATTTT
j_gene: TRBJ1-3; abundance: NA; d_gene: TRBD1; v_gene: TRBV5-6; CDR3aa: CASSVTGAGNTIYF; CDR3nt: TGTGCCAGCAGCGTAACAGGGGCCGGAAACACCATATATTTT
j_gene: TRBJ2-7; abundance: once; d_gene: NA; v_gene: TRBV5-1; CDR3aa: CASSGAVDARSYEQYF; CDR3nt: TGCGCCAGCAGCGGGGCCGTTGACGCGCGCTCCTACGAGCAGTACTTC
j_gene: TRBJ1-1; abundance: NA; d_gene: TRBD1; v_gene: TRBV4-1; CDR3aa: CASSQVGQPNTEAFF; CDR3nt: TGCGCCAGCAGCCAAGTGGGACAGCCGAACACTGAAGCTTTCTTT
j_gene: TRBJ2-5; abundance: few; d_gene: NA; v_gene: TRBV9; CDR3aa: CASSEQGIQETQYF; CDR3nt: TGTGCCAGCAGCGAACAGGGTATCCAAGAGACCCAGTACTTC
j_gene: TRBJ1-5; abundance: NA; d_gene: NA; v_gene: TRBV19; CDR3aa: CASSIGSRSNQPQHF; CDR3nt: TGTGCCAGTAGTATTGGCAGTCGAAGCAATCAGCCCCAGCATTTT
j_gene: TRBJ1-2; abundance: NA; d_gene: TRBD1; v_gene: TRBV6-5; CDR3aa: CASSQTGSPNYGYTF; CDR3nt: TGTGCCAGCAGCCAGACAGGGTCCCCTAACTATGGCTACACCTTC
j_gene: TRBJ2-7; abundance: NA; d_gene: TRBD1; v_gene: TRBV4-2; CDR3aa: CASSQDYRGDYEQYF; CDR3nt: TGTGCCAGCAGCCAAGATTACAGGGGAGACTACGAGCAGTACTTC
j_gene: TRBJ2-2; abundance: NA; d_gene: NA; v_gene: TRBV5-1; CDR3aa: CASSLGPDTGELFF; CDR3nt: TGCGCCAGCAGCCTGGGTCCTGACACCGGGGAGCTGTTTTTT
j_gene: TRBJ2-7; abundance: NA; d_gene: NA; v_gene: TRBV18; CDR3aa: CASSPTEYGQYF; CDR3nt: TGTGCCAGCTCACCCACTGAATACGGGCAGTACTTC
j_gene: TRBJ1-1; abundance: NA; d_gene: NA; v_gene: TRBV5-6; CDR3aa: CASSPQGLPNTEAFF; CDR3nt: TGTGCCAGCAGCCCCCAGGGGCTACCGAACACTGAAGCTTTCTTT
j_gene: TRBJ1-2; abundance: NA; d_gene: NA; v_gene: TRBV27; CDR3aa: CASSLQGLGGYTF; CDR3nt: TGTGCCAGCAGTTTACAGGGGTTGGGTGGCTACACCTTC
j_gene: TRBJ2-7; abundance: NA; d_gene: TRBD1; v_gene: TRBV10-1; CDR3aa: CASSERDRGRYEQYF; CDR3nt: TGCGCCAGCAGTGAGCGGGACAGGGGTAGATACGAGCAGTACTTC
j_gene: TRBJ2-5; abundance: NA; d_gene: TRBD1; v_gene: TRBV2; CDR3aa: CASRNERTGGETQYF; CDR3nt: TGTGCCAGCCGGAATGAGAGGACAGGGGGAGAGACCCAGTACTTC
j_gene: TRBJ1-1; abundance: NA; d_gene: TRBD1; v_gene: TRBV12-5; CDR3aa: CASGGGGASLTEAFF; CDR3nt: TGTGCTAGTGGCGGAGGGGGCGCAAGTCTGACCGAAGCTTTCTTT
j_gene: TRBJ2-1; abundance: NA; d_gene: NA; v_gene: TRBV6-5; CDR3aa: CASSYRGGGAYNEQFF; CDR3nt: TGTGCCAGCAGTTACCGGGGCGGGGGCGCTTACAATGAGCAGTTCTTC
j_gene: TRBJ1-6; abundance: NA; d_gene: NA; v_gene: TRBV15; CDR3aa: CATSRDHGGETLHF; CDR3nt: TGTGCCACCAGCAGAGATCATGGGGGGGAGACCCTCCACTTT
j_gene: TRBJ2-3; abundance: NA; d_gene: TRBD1; v_gene: TRBV5-4; CDR3aa: CASSPTGSESTDTQYF; CDR3nt: TGTGCCAGCAGCCCGACAGGGAGTGAGAGCACAGATACGCAGTATTTT
j_gene: TRBJ1-5; abundance: NA; d_gene: NA; v_gene: TRBV18; CDR3aa: CASSPMAGQVGHF; CDR3nt: TGTGCCAGCTCCCCCATGGCGGGTCAAGTCGGGCATTTT